These T cell receptor beta chains were read from a single sample in a study of PD-1 blockade in mismatch repair-deficient tumors. Sequencing used immunoSEQ multiplex PCR; TCRdb keeps in-frame clones, though not all of them. The data contain approximately 79,000 clones, roughly 80% of them singletons. Specimen: peripheral blood, collected 44 weeks after starting pembrolizumab. Receptors originate from an adult with mismatch repair-deficient cancer. The CDR3 runs from the conserved cysteine through the conserved F or W. The D gene is left open where the match is weak. Clone size is stated in some rows and not others, as once, few, many or a class when expanded.

CDR3nt,CDR3aa,j_gene,d_gene,v_gene,abundance
TGTGCCAGCAGACCGACCAGCTCGGACATTAAGCAGTACTTC,CASRPTSSDIKQYF,TRBJ2-7,NA,TRBV28,NA
TGCGCCAGCAGCTTGGCGGGGGGTAGGGGGTTAAACACTGAAGCTTTCTTT,CASSLAGGRGLNTEAFF,TRBJ1-1,NA,TRBV5-1,few
TGTGCCAGCAGTGTTGGGTCAACAGGGGGATATCAGCCCCAGCATTTT,CASSVGSTGGYQPQHF,TRBJ1-5,TRBD1,TRBV2,NA
TGTGCCAGCAGCAAGACTAGCGGGAGGCTCGAGCAGTACTTC,CASSKTSGRLEQYF,TRBJ2-7,TRBD2,TRBV11-2,NA
TGTGCTTGCTGGTCGGGCTACGAGCAGTACTTC,CACWSGYEQYF,TRBJ2-7,NA,TRBV28,NA
TGTGCCAGCAGCTTGCGGAGGAACACTGAAGCTTTCTTT,CASSLRRNTEAFF,TRBJ1-1,NA,TRBV5-6,NA
TGCGCCAGCAGCTTTACGTCAGGGACAGCTAAGAACACCATATATTTT,CASSFTSGTAKNTIYF,TRBJ1-3,TRBD1,TRBV5-1,once
TGTGCCAGCAGCCTCATGAACACTGAAGCTTTCTTT,CASSLMNTEAFF,TRBJ1-1,NA,TRBV14,once
TGTGCCAGCAGTACCGGGACAGCCGATAATTCACCCCTCCACTTT,CASSTGTADNSPLHF,TRBJ1-6,TRBD1,TRBV28,NA
TGTGCCAGCAGCCAAGAAGCGCGACAGGGAATGTATGGCTACACCTTC,CASSQEARQGMYGYTF,TRBJ1-2,TRBD1,TRBV4-2,NA
TGTGCCAGTAGTATAGATCCGTCTGTAAATGAAAAACTGTTTTTT,CASSIDPSVNEKLFF,TRBJ1-4,NA,TRBV19,NA
TGTGCCAGTAGGACCTCAGCAACTAATGAAAAACTGTTTTTT,CASRTSATNEKLFF,TRBJ1-4,NA,TRBV19,NA
TGTGCCATCAGTGCAAACCCCAGGGCGACTAATGAAAAACTGTTTTTT,CAISANPRATNEKLFF,TRBJ1-4,NA,TRBV10-3,NA
TGTGCCAGCAGTTTAACGAGTGGCAATGAGCAGTTCTTC,CASSLTSGNEQFF,TRBJ2-1,NA,TRBV27,NA
TGTGCCAGCAGCCCCCTTATAGGTGATACGCAGTATTTT,CASSPLIGDTQYF,TRBJ2-3,NA,TRBV5-4,NA
TGCGCCAGCAGCTCTAGCGGGATTAGGGCGTACAATGAGCAGTTCTTC,CASSSSGIRAYNEQFF,TRBJ2-1,TRBD2,TRBV5-1,NA
TGTGCCAGCAGCCGACAGGGGATGGCTGGCTACACCTTC,CASSRQGMAGYTF,TRBJ1-2,TRBD1,TRBV6-6,NA
TGTGCCTGGAGTGTATACGGGAATGTGGGCTACGAGCAGTACTTC,CAWSVYGNVGYEQYF,TRBJ2-7,NA,TRBV30,NA
TGTGCCAGCAGTGAAAATGGGGAGACCCAGTACTTC,CASSENGETQYF,TRBJ2-5,NA,TRBV6-5,NA
TGCGCCAGCAGCTTGGCGGGCGGGAGTCTGGGCACCGGGGAGCTGTTTTTT,CASSLAGGSLGTGELFF,TRBJ2-2,TRBD2,TRBV5-1,NA
TGCGCCAGCAGCCAAGATATGGGCGAGCAGTTCTTC,CASSQDMGEQFF,TRBJ2-1,NA,TRBV4-3,NA
TGCGCCAGCAGCCCGGGACAGTCCTACGAGCAGTACTTC,CASSPGQSYEQYF,TRBJ2-7,TRBD1,TRBV5-1,NA
TGTGCCAGCAGCCCTAGGCTGGCTAGCGGGAGCGAGCTGTTTTTT,CASSPRLASGSELFF,TRBJ2-2,TRBD2,TRBV7-2,NA
TGTGCCAGCAGCTTAAATCCGGGCAGGGGTACATCTGGAAACACCATATATTTT,CASSLNPGRGTSGNTIYF,TRBJ1-3,NA,TRBV11-2,NA
TGTGCCAGCAGCGTCGGCGGTACAGGACTCTACGAGCAGTACTTC,CASSVGGTGLYEQYF,TRBJ2-7,NA,TRBV5-4,few
TGTGCCACCAGCAGAGAGGCAGGGGGAGGCACTGAAGCTTTCTTT,CATSREAGGGTEAFF,TRBJ1-1,TRBD1,TRBV15,NA
TGTGCCAGCAGCTTGGATTTTGCTGGGGCCAACGTCCTGACTTTC,CASSLDFAGANVLTF,TRBJ2-6,NA,TRBV5-8,NA
TGTGCCAGCAGTAACTTAAATAGCAATCAGCCCCAGCATTTT,CASSNLNSNQPQHF,TRBJ1-5,NA,TRBV6-1,NA
TGTGCCAGCAGCTTGTTCCAGAACACTGAAGCTTTCTTT,CASSLFQNTEAFF,TRBJ1-1,NA,TRBV5-4,once
TGTGCCAGCAGTGCCGGGACAGGGGGCTATGGCTACACCTTC,CASSAGTGGYGYTF,TRBJ1-2,TRBD1,TRBV2,NA
TGTGCCAGCAGCTCTAACGGACAGGGCGGCTACACCTTC,CASSSNGQGGYTF,TRBJ1-2,TRBD1,TRBV7-3,NA
TGCGCCAGCAGCTTGTTCGGAATCGGCGGGGCCGGGGAGCTGTTTTTT,CASSLFGIGGAGELFF,TRBJ2-2,NA,TRBV5-1,few
TGTGCCAGCAGCTTTTCCTCCGGACTAGCGGGGTCCTACGAGCAGTACTTC,CASSFSSGLAGSYEQYF,TRBJ2-7,TRBD2,TRBV5-4,NA